This T cell receptor (beta chain) is drawn from a study of shared clonotypes between healthy human individuals. Study details: CD4 naive cells filled three plates per donor, CD4 memory three, CD8 naive two and CD8 memory one.

Sequencing was performed with immunoSEQ multiplex PCR; in TCRdb, only in-frame clones are kept and a portion is missing. Of more than 900,000 clones listed, around three quarters are singletons. This clone appeared once. Input material: memory CD4+ T cells from PBMCs. Noted subset: CD45RA-negative fraction. The TCR was taken from a man aged 18 to 29 in good health. Some clones in this sample may be carry-over from other donors' samples.

CDR3 bases: TGCAGCGTCAACGGACTTATGAACACTGAAGCTTTCTTT. Amino acid sequence: CSVNGLMNTEAFF. V gene TRBV29-1 combines with J gene TRBJ1-1; D is undetermined. CDR1 and CDR2 (germline): SQVTM, ANQGSEA. The CDR3 extends over 13 amino acids. V dropped 6 bases and J dropped 0 bases, with 11 bases sitting between them.